This T cell receptor (beta chain) appears in the sequencing data of a study of the immune and genomic landscape of osteosarcoma. Measured with immunoSEQ multiplex PCR; TCRdb has only the in-frame clones, and not every one. Of several hundred clones listed, over 60% are singletons. The V and J ends lost 0 bases and 8 bases respectively, with 5 bases between them. CDR3 size: 13 residues. Germline V gene lookup returns CDR1 MNHEY and CDR2 SMNVEV (reference sequence). General study results and limits: Reference clonality came from outside normal skin and healthy blood, not matched tissue.

Only one count was recorded for this clone. Its antigen remains unknown. The chain couples TRBV27 to TRBJ1-6; D uncertain. The sample taken for sequencing was tumor tissue from a local recurrence in the calf muscle. This clonotype was obtained from a woman aged 55-69 years with osteosarcoma. CDR3: CASSLSTYSPLHF. For the CDR3, the DNA is TGTGCCAGCAGTTTATCCACCTATTCACCCCTCCACTTT.